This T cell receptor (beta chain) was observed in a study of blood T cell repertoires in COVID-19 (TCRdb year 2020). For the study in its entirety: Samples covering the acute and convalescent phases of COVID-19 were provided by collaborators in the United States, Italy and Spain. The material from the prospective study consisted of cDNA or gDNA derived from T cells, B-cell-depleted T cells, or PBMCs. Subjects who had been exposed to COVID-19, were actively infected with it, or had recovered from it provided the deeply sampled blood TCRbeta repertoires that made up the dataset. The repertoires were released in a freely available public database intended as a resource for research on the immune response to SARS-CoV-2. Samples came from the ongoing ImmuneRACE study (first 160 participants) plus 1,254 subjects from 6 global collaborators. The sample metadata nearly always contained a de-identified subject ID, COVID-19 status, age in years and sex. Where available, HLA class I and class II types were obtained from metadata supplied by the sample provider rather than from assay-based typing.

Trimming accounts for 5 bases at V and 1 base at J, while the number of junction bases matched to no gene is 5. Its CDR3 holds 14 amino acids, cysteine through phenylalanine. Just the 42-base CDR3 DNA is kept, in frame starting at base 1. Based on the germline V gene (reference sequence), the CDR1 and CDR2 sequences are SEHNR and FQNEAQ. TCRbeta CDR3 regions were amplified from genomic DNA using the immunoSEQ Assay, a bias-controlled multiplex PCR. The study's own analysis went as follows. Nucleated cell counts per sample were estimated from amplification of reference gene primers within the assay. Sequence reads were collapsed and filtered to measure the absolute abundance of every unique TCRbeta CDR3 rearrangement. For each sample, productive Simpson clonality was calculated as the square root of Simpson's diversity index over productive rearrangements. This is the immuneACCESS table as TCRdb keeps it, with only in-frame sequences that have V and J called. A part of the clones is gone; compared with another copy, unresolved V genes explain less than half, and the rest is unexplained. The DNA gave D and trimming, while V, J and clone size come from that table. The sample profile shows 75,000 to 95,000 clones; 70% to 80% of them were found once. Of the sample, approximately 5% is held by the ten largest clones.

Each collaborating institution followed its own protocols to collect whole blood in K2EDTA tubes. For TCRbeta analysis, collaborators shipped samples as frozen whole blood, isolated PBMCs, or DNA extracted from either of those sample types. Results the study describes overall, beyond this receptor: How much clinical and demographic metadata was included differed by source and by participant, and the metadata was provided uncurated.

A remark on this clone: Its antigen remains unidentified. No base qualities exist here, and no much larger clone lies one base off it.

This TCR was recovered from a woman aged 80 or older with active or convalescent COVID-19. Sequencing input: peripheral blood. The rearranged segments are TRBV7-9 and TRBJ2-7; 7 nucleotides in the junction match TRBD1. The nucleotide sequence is TGTGCCAGCAGCCTGACAGGGAATTCCTACGAGCAGTACTTC. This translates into CASSLTGNSYEQYF.